This TCR beta chain was recovered during a study of blood T cell repertoires in COVID-19. Seattle patients were enrolled while actively infected and followed longitudinally. This clone appeared a single time. There are 14 residues in the CDR3. J gave up 3 bases and V 7 bases, and 5 bases lay outside the gene matches. Germline V gene lookup returns CDR1 MNHEY and CDR2 SMNVEV (reference sequence). The protocol was immunoSEQ multiplex PCR, while the TCRdb copy is restricted to in-frame clones and leaves out a portion. The table lists 200,000 to 250,000 clones, 85% to 90% of them singletons. The sample taken for sequencing was peripheral blood. The chain employs TRBV27 and TRBJ2-1; TRBD2 aligns across 8 bases. This clonotype originated in a man aged 25-40 years with COVID-19, enrolled during active disease. CDR3 region: CASMRAGGYNEQFF. DNA for the CDR3: TGTGCCAGCATGAGGGCGGGGGGCTACAATGAGCAGTTCTTC.